The clone carrying this T cell receptor beta chain was counted many times. The target antigen is unknown. This specimen belongs to a study of human T cells and chemical hapten exposure. At the level of the study: 2% DPC was applied to around 2 cm by around 2 cm of upper inner arm skin for sensitization. Patch tests applied 0.01% DPC to the upper back, read at 6 days. Whole-study results and caveats: TCRs at high frequency, those above 1 in 1000, did not change with DPC sensitization.

Noted time point: patch test 2, 6 weeks after DPC sensitization. Treatment given: therapeutic diphenylcyclopropenone sensitization with weekly scalp DPC. Within the library, unique molecular identifiers were attached to each individual cDNA molecule. TCRdb reprocessed the RACE reads with MiXCR, giving one entry per CDR3 protein. Of about 82,000 distinct CDR3 sequences listed, about 6.6% are singletons. The trim removed 4 bases at V and 8 bases at J, leaving 8 bases unmatched. Germline CDR1 is DFQATT and CDR2 is SNEGSKA (reference sequence). The CDR3 consists of 14 residues. This sequence was found in a woman in her thirties with alopecia areata. Some clones in this sample may be carry-over from other donors' samples. The chain links TRBV20-1 to TRBJ2-1; 10 bases agree with TRBD2. The material was whole blood, obtained in connection with sensitization to the hapten diphenylcyclopropenone (DPC). CDR3 DNA: TGCAGTGCTACCCCAGCGGGGGGGCTTTATGAGCAGTTCTTC. Protein: CSATPAGGLYEQFF.